This T cell receptor beta chain was identified during a study of immune cell composition in non-small cell lung cancer. The table lists this clone with a count of one. Germline CDR1 reads GTSNPN; CDR2 reads SVGIG (reference sequence). CDR3 length: 12 residues. Trimming at V came to 3 bases and at J to 8 bases, leaving 3 bases not matched to a gene. Here immunoSEQ multiplex PCR was the method, and the copy in TCRdb shows in-frame clones only, minus some. The sample yields roughly 10,000 clones, 50% to 75% seen once. The sequencing input was lung tumor tissue. The V and J genes are TRBV30 and TRBJ2-1; TRBD2 matches 8 bases. This TCR was recovered from a human donor with non-small cell lung cancer. DNA of the CDR3: TGTGCCTGGAGCGGGAGGGCAGATGAGCAGTTCTTC. It is translated as CAWSGRADEQFF. Filled out from reference TRBV30 and TRBJ2-1, the complete variable domain reads SQTIHQWPATLVQPVGSPLSLECTVEGTSNPNLYWYRQAAGRGLQLLFYSVGIGQISSEVPQNLSASRPQDRQFILSSKKLLLSDSGFYLCAWSGRADEQFFGPGTRLTVL.